A single sample is the source of the 13 T cell receptor beta chains below, sequenced in a study of CD8 T cells in ankylosing spondylitis. TCRdb analysed the 5' RACE reads with MiXCR anew, one entry per CDR3 protein. The data hold some 240,000 distinct CDR3 sequences, with about 20% observed a single time. Sequencing was carried out using blood, either unsorted or a sorted T cell fraction (not recorded which). The receptor source for this set is a male donor with ankylosing spondylitis or in good health (not recorded which).

The gene calls are TRBV5-1 and TRBJ2-1; TRBD2 agrees at 13 bases. This CDR3 spans 15 amino acids. Germline V gives CDR1 SGHRS, CDR2 YFSETQ. Trimming at V came to 4 bases and at J to 8 bases, leaving 6 bases not matched to a gene. CDR3 residues: CASSERTSGSHEQFF. The CDR3 DNA reads TGCGCCAGCAGCGAGAGGACTAGCGGGAGCCATGAGCAGTTCTTC.

This clonotype has more than one count but fewer than ten. The rearrangement uses TRBV10-3 and TRBJ2-7; possibly TRBD1 for D (6 bases). The CDR3 is made up of 19 amino acids. Trimming took off 3 bases at V and 7 bases at J, with 31 bases between the two ends. Germline CDR1 ENHRY, CDR2 SYGVKD. The chain's CDR3 is CAISDRPGQSAIYPQEQYF. The CDR3 nucleotides read TGTGCCATCAGTGACCGACCGGGACAATCGGCTATCTACCCTCAGGAGCAGTACTTC.

The genes are TRBV12-3 or TRBV12-4 and TRBJ2-7; tentatively, D is TRBD1 (5 bases). This CDR3 spans 13 amino acids. Between the trimmed V and J ends, which lost 2 bases and 5 bases, there was a span of 10 bases. The CDR3 DNA sequence: TGTGCCAGCAGTTTATCGGGCAGGGACGAGCAGTACTTC. This translates into CASSLSGRDEQYF.

Ten or more counts support this clonotype. The rearrangement links TRBV29-1 to TRBJ2-6, with D tentatively TRBD1 (6 bases). Germline V lookup: CDR1 SQVTM, CDR2 ANQGSEA. This CDR3 is built from 14 residues. With 6 bases removed from V and 2 bases from J, the gap between germline ends came to 11 bases. CDR3 region: CSVLTGTGANVLTF. In nucleotides, the CDR3 is TGCAGCGTCCTAACAGGGACTGGGGCCAACGTCCTGACTTTC.

The chain employs TRBV29-1 and TRBJ2-5, with TRBD1 identical over 8 bases. This CDR3 is built from 15 residues. Trimming removed 2 bases from V and 2 bases from J; junction bases left unmatched: 7. Germline CDR1 SQVTM, CDR2 ANQGSEA. The CDR3 protein is CSVEFGDRTQETQYF. The CDR3 DNA reads TGCAGCGTTGAATTCGGGGACAGGACACAAGAGACCCAGTACTTC. The full variable domain, with the rest looked up from reference TRBV29-1 and TRBJ2-5, is SAVISQKPSRDICQRGTSLTIQCQVDSQVTMMFWYRQQPGQSLTLIATANQGSEATYESGFVIDKFPISRPNLTFSTLTVSNMSPEDSSIYLCSVEFGDRTQETQYFGPGTRLLVL.

This clonotype was seen a handful of times. The V gene is TRBV30, the J gene TRBJ2-1, with D perhaps matching TRBD2 (5 bases). V was cut by 1 base and J by 9 bases, with 10 bases left in between. This CDR3 has 12 amino acids. Germline V gives CDR1 GTSNPN, CDR2 SVGIG (reference sequence). The CDR3 nucleotides are TGTGCCTGGAGTGAGAACAGCGGTGAGCAGTTCTTC. Translation: CAWSENSGEQFF.

This clonotype was counted at least ten times. The chain joins TRBV24-1 to TRBJ2-1; D may be TRBD2 (6 bases). The germline V gene encodes CDR1 KGHDR and CDR2 SFDVKD. Trimming stripped 8 bases from V and 4 bases from J, with 8 bases between. The CDR3 consists of 12 residues. CDR3 nucleotide sequence: TGTGCCACCATGCGGGGATACAATGAGCAGTTCTTC. It encodes CATMRGYNEQFF.

This clonotype has more than one count but fewer than ten. The chain uses TRBV29-1 and TRBJ2-2; 8 positions agree with TRBD2. The CDR3 covers 14 residues. In germline, CDR1 is SQVTM, CDR2 ANQGSEA. V was pared by 0 bases and J by 8 bases, with 5 bases of the junction left unmatched. Written as DNA, the CDR3 is TGCAGCGTTGAAGACCAGAGCGGGAGTGGGGAGCTGTTTTTT. Translation gives CSVEDQSGSGELFF.

This clonotype was found a few times. CDR3: CASSQEGAGTRTQYF. The CDR3 region has the DNA TGTGCCAGCAGCCAAGAAGGAGCAGGGACAAGAACCCAGTACTTC. The chain joins TRBV4-2 to TRBJ2-5, with a weak D call TRBD1 (6 bases). The CDR3 consists of 15 residues. Germline-derived CDR1 and CDR2 are LGHNA and YNFKEQ. V gave up 0 bases and J gave up 8 bases, with 16 bases separating them.

Only a few counts were recorded for this clonotype. This rearrangement joins TRBV28 to TRBJ1-1; 7 bases line up with TRBD1. Germline assignment: CDR1 MDHEN and CDR2 SYDVKM. The junction had 4 bases not matched to a gene; V was cut back by 6 bases and J by 0 bases. There are 14 residues in the CDR3. The CDR3 sequence is CASRKGQLNTEAFF. The CDR3 coding sequence is TGTGCCAGCAGAAAGGGACAGCTGAACACTGAAGCTTTCTTT.

A few counts support this clonotype. The rearrangement uses TRBV9 and TRBJ2-1, with a tentative D call TRBD2 (6 bases). V lost 4 bases, J lost 4 bases, and 12 bases lay in between. Germline V gene data show CDR1 as SGDLS and CDR2 as YYNGEE. This CDR3 is built from 14 residues. CDR3 protein: CASSPGTLYNEQFF. The CDR3 DNA follows: TGTGCCAGCAGCCCAGGGACTTTATACAATGAGCAGTTCTTC. The full variable domain, in which reference TRBV9 and TRBJ2-1 provide the parts outside the CDR3, is DSGVTQTPKHLITATGQRVTLRCSPRSGDLSVYWYQQSLDQGLQFLIQYYNGEERAKGNILERFSAQQFPDLHSELNLSSLELGDSALYFCASSPGTLYNEQFFGPGTRLTVL.

The rearrangement joins TRBV7-9 to TRBJ2-1, with D uncertain. Between the trimmed V and J ends, which lost 11 bases and 9 bases, there was a span of 14 bases. Germline loops: CDR1 SEHNR, CDR2 FQNEAQ (reference sequence). The CDR3 runs to 11 residues. The CDR3 protein is CAAGETAEQFF. The CDR3 DNA reads TGTGCCGCTGGAGAGACGGCTGAGCAGTTCTTC.

This chain joins TRBV27 and TRBJ2-7, with D perhaps being TRBD1 or TRBD2 (5 bases each). The germline V gene has CDR1 MNHEY and CDR2 SMNVEV (reference sequence). This CDR3 is built from 15 residues. V lost 3 bases and J lost 0, with 12 bases in between. The CDR3 is CASSFYQGRSYEQYF. CDR3 nucleotides: TGTGCCAGCAGTTTTTACCAGGGACGCTCCTACGAGCAGTACTTC.